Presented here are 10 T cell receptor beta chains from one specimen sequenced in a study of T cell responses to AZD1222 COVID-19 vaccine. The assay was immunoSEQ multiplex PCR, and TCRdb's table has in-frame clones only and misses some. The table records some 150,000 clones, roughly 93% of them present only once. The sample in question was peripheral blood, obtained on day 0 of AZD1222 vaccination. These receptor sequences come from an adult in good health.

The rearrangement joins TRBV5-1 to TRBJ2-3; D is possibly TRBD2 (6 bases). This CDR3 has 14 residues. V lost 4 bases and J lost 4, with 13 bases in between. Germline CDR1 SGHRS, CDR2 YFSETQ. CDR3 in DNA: TGCGCCAGCAGCAAGACTAGTAGGGCAGATACGCAGTATTTT. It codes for CASSKTSRADTQYF.

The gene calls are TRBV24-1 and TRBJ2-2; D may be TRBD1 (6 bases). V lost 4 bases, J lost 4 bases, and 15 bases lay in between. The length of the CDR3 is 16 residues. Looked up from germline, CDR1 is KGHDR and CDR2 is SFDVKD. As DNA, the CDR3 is TGTGCCACCAGTGAGCTACAGGGAAGGAGCACCGGGGAGCTGTTTTTT. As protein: CATSELQGRSTGELFF.

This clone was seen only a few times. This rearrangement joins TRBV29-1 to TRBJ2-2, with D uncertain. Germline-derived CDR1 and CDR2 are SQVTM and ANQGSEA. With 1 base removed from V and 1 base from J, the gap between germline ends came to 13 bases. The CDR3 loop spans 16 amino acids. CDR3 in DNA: TGCAGCGTTGAAGGGTCGAACTACATGAACACCGGGGAGCTGTTTTTT. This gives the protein CSVEGSNYMNTGELFF.

The CDR3, as DNA: TGTGCCAGCTCACCGGGGGAGGGGTTTGGCACTGAAGCTTTCTTT. Protein: CASSPGEGFGTEAFF. The gene calls are TRBV18 and TRBJ1-1; TRBD1 might be the D (5 bases). The V gene's germline CDR1 is KGHSH and CDR2 LQKENI. The V and J ends lost 3 bases and 4 bases respectively, with 15 bases between them. This CDR3 region has 15 residues.

For the CDR3, the DNA is TGTGCCAGCAGCTTAAAGGGGGAGTTGCTGGACACCATATATTTT. It translates to CASSLKGELLDTIYF. The rearrangement joins TRBV7-3 to TRBJ1-3; D is perhaps TRBD1 (6 bases). CDR1 and CDR2 from the germline V gene are SGHTA and FQGTGA. Trimming removed 1 base at V and 8 bases at J, with 15 bases between. This CDR3 is 15 amino acids long.

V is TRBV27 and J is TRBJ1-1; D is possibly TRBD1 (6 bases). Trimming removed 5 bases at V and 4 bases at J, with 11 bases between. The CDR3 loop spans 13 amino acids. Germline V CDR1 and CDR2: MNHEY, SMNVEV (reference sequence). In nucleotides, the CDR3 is TGTGCCAGCAGTGTTACAGGGTTCACTGAAGCTTTCTTT. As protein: CASSVTGFTEAFF.

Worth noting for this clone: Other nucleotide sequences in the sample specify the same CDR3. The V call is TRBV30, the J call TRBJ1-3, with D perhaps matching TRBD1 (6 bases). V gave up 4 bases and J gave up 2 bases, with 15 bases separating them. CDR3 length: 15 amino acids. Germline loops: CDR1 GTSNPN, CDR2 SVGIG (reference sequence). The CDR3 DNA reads TGTGCCTGGAAGCGGGGGCGGTTACCTGGAAACACCATATATTTT. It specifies CAWKRGRLPGNTIYF.

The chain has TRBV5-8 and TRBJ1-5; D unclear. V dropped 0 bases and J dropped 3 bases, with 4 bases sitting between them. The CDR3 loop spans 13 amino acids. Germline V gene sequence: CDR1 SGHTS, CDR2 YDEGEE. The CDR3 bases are TGTGCCAGCAGCTTGGCCTACAATCAGCCCCAGCATTTT. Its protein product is CASSLAYNQPQHF.

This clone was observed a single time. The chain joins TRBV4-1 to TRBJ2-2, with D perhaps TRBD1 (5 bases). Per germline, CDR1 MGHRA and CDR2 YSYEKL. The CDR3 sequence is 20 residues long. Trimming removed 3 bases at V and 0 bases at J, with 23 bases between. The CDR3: CASSHSWAGRVITNTGELFF. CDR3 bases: TGCGCCAGCAGCCATAGTTGGGCTGGCAGGGTTATAACGAACACCGGGGAGCTGTTTTTT.

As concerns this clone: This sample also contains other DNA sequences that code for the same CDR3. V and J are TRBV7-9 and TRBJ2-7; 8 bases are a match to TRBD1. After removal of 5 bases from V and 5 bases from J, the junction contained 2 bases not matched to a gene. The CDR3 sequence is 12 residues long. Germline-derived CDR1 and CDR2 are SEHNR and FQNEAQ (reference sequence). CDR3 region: CASSPTGDEQYF. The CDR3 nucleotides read TGTGCCAGCAGCCCGACAGGGGACGAGCAGTACTTC.